These 26 T cell receptor beta chains were all obtained from the same sample, sequenced in a study of CD8 T cells in acute hepatitis C reinfection. The time point here: naive CD8 control sorted from an acute-time-point sample. TCRdb's copy holds only in-frame clones and misses some; the assay was immunoSEQ multiplex PCR. The repertoire holds 30,000 to 45,000 clones, with 70% to 90% as singletons. The sample comprised naive CD8+ T cells from PBMCs. The receptors come from a woman aged 18-29 years who spontaneously cleared hepatitis C infection.

The J gene is TRBJ1-1, the V gene TRBV11-2, with 9 positions matching TRBD1. This CDR3 region has 12 residues. Germline V gene lookup returns CDR1 SGHAT and CDR2 FQNNGV. With V trimmed by 5 bases and J by 11 bases, 6 bases remained unmatched. The CDR3 DNA follows: TGTGCCAGCAGCCCCGGGACAGGGTTCGCTTTCTTT. This translates into CASSPGTGFAFF.

This clone was recorded a few times. The chain carries TRBV5-6 and TRBJ1-1; no clear D gene. The germline V gene has CDR1 SGHDT and CDR2 YYEEEE. Trimming took 5 bases from V and 4 from J, leaving 15 bases between them. CDR3 length: 14 residues. The CDR3 loop reads CASRFGGSGTEAFF. As DNA, the CDR3 is TGTGCCAGCAGATTCGGAGGGTCGGGCACTGAAGCTTTCTTT.

By sample fraction, this clone is medium-sized (0.01 to 0.1%). The chain recombines TRBV2 with TRBJ1-4; D not resolved. The CDR3 length is 12 residues. The V end lost 5 bases, the J end lost 8 bases, and 9 bases lay between the germline ends. Per germline, CDR1 SNHLY and CDR2 FYNNEI. The DNA of the CDR3 is TGTGCCAGCAGTTGGGCAGAAGAAAAACTGTTTTTT. It translates to CASSWAEEKLFF. The entire variable domain, with the rest obtained from reference TRBV2 and TRBJ1-4, is as follows: EPEVTQTPSHQVTQMGQEVILRCVPISNHLYFYWYRQILGQKVEFLVSFYNNEISEKSEIFDDQFSVERPDGSNFTLKIRSTKLEDSAMYFCASSWAEEKLFFGSGTQLSVL.

The sample holds one count of this clone. V is TRBV25-1 and J is TRBJ2-1; possible D gene TRBD2, 5 bases. Germline CDR1 and CDR2: MGHDK and SYGVNS. There are 15 residues in the CDR3. V shed 3 bases and J shed 0 bases, with 9 bases lying between them. DNA of the CDR3: TGTGCCAGCAGTGACGTACTAGGCTCCTACAATGAGCAGTTCTTC. Translated, it gives CASSDVLGSYNEQFF.

This clone was observed a single time. A junction boundary mismatches the germline segment, possibly from a read error. Other DNA sequences in the sample encode the same CDR3. The chain recombines TRBV15 with TRBJ2-3; TRBD1 is a possible D gene (6 bases). The germline V gene encodes CDR1 LNHNV and CDR2 YYDKDF (reference sequence). This CDR3 has 13 residues. The CDR3 here is CATSRQVVDTQYF. Written as DNA, the CDR3 is TGTGCTACCAGCAGACAGGTAGTAGATACGCAGTATTTT.

The chain combines TRBV27 with TRBJ2-1, with D unresolved. The V end was cut by 10 bases, the J end by 10 bases, with 20 bases between. Germline lookup yields CDR1 MNHEY and CDR2 SMNVEV (reference sequence). The CDR3 length is 13 residues. CDR3 residues: CATNTGYAEEQFF. In DNA form, the CDR3 reads TGTGCCACGAACACCGGGTACGCGGAAGAGCAGTTCTTC.

This chain uses TRBV2 with TRBJ1-2, with D tentatively TRBD1 (5 bases). This CDR3 contains 15 residues. Trimming stripped 7 bases from V and 8 bases from J, with 23 bases between. Germline V CDR1 and CDR2: SNHLY, FYNNEI. The CDR3 coding sequence is TGTGCCAGCAAAGGGGCGGGGACCCGGGGACGAGGCTACACCTTC. Translation gives CASKGAGTRGRGYTF.

The gene calls are TRBV25-1 and TRBJ2-2; D is unresolved. The CDR3 consists of 11 residues. CDR1 is MGHDK, CDR2 SYGVNS, per germline. V was cut by 6 bases and J by 5 bases, with 4 bases left in between. In DNA, the CDR3 is TGTGCCAGCAGGCAGACCGGGGAGCTGTTTTTT. This encodes CASRQTGELFF. The full variable domain, with the rest looked up from reference TRBV25-1 and TRBJ2-2, is EADIYQTPRYLVIGTGKKITLECSQTMGHDKMYWYQQDPGMELHLIHYSYGVNSTEKGDLSSESTVSRIRTEHFPLTLESARPSHTSQYLCASRQTGELFFGEGSRLTVL.

The V gene is TRBV30, the J gene TRBJ2-7; no reliable D call. Trimming cost V 0 bases and J 0 bases, with 6 bases left between them. The germline V gene encodes CDR1 GTSNPN and CDR2 SVGIG (reference sequence). The CDR3 has 13 residues. The CDR3 is CAWSVRSSYEQYF. CDR3 bases: TGTGCCTGGAGTGTACGTAGCTCCTACGAGCAGTACTTC.

This chain links TRBV27 with TRBJ2-3; no clear D. The CDR3 has 16 residues. Germline V CDR1 and CDR2: MNHEY, SMNVEV (reference sequence). The germline V and J ends were trimmed by 5 bases and 1 base, with 16 bases remaining between them. The CDR3 reads CASSVLQNEGTDTQYF. The CDR3, as DNA: TGTGCCAGCAGTGTCCTACAGAACGAGGGCACAGATACGCAGTATTTT.

The chain employs TRBV5-8 and TRBJ2-1; TRBD2 matches at 9 bases. V dropped 2 bases and J dropped 9; count of bases not matched to a gene: 9. The CDR3 is 15 residues long. CDR1 is SGHTS and CDR2 is YDEGEE in the germline V gene. The CDR3 sequence is CASSLAGGRLFEQFF. CDR3 nucleotide sequence: TGTGCCAGCAGCTTAGCGGGAGGTAGACTTTTTGAGCAGTTCTTC. Full variable domain (remainder filled in from reference TRBV5-8 and TRBJ2-1): EAGVTQSPTHLIKTRGQQATLRCSPISGHTSVYWYQQALGLGLQFLLWYDEGEERNRGNFPPRFSGRQFPNYSSELNVNALELEDSALYLCASSLAGGRLFEQFFGPGTRLTVL.

This clone occurred a few times. The chain employs TRBV2 and TRBJ2-7, with unresolved D. Germline lookup yields CDR1 SNHLY and CDR2 FYNNEI. V lost 10 bases, J lost 4 bases, and 11 bases lay in between. This CDR3 is 11 amino acids long. CDR3 loop: CAIRNGYEQYF. The CDR3 DNA reads as TGTGCCATCCGGAACGGGTACGAGCAGTACTTC.

The chain couples TRBV12-5 to TRBJ1-2, with D hard to call. V lost 1 base and J lost 6, with 12 bases in between. There are 14 residues in the CDR3. The germline CDR1 and CDR2 sequences are LGHNT and FRNRAP. The CDR3 nucleotides read TGTGCTAGTGGTTTGGGCTTGGGTGGCCATGGCTACACCTTC. It specifies CASGLGLGGHGYTF.

The chain combines TRBV5-4 with TRBJ2-7, with D hard to call. This CDR3 comprises 16 residues. The germline CDR1 and CDR2 sequences are SGHNT and YYREEE (reference sequence). Trimming left V 4 bases short and J 0 bases short, with 17 bases between. For the CDR3, the DNA is TGTGCCAGCAGCCATCTACGGCTTGACGGCTCCTACGAGCAGTACTTC. This translates into CASSHLRLDGSYEQYF.

This clone has a single count. The chain links TRBV5-5 to TRBJ1-1; D ambiguous. This CDR3 is built from 11 residues. CDR1 and CDR2 from the germline V gene are SGHKS and YYEKEE (reference sequence). Between the trimmed V and J ends, which lost 4 bases and 11 bases, there was a span of 12 bases. The CDR3 bases are TGTGCCAGCAGCCCCGGGGATGTGGCTTTCTTT. It specifies CASSPGDVAFF.

The genes are TRBV2 and TRBJ1-2; 10 nucleotides match TRBD1. CDR3 length: 14 residues. Trimming took 9 bases from V and 5 from J; bases not matched to a gene: 9. Germline CDR1 SNHLY, CDR2 FYNNEI. The DNA for the CDR3 is TGTGCCAGGGAAATACCGGGACAGGGGTATGGCTACACCTTC. Encoded protein: CAREIPGQGYGYTF.

The V gene is TRBV6-5, the J gene TRBJ2-1; 8 bases match TRBD2. Germline lookup yields CDR1 MNHEY and CDR2 SVGAGI. The CDR3 extends over 16 amino acids. V shed 0 bases and J 7 bases; nucleotides not matched to a gene: 8. This CDR3 is CASSYSLGLVVNEQFF. The CDR3 region has the DNA TGTGCCAGCAGTTACTCGTTGGGACTAGTTGTTAATGAGCAGTTCTTC.

This clone was found once. This chain links TRBV11-2 with TRBJ2-1; the D is unclear. The V gene lost 1 base and the J gene lost 8 bases, with 12 bases spanning the gap. This CDR3 has 14 residues. Germline CDR1 reads SGHAT; CDR2 reads FQNNGV. DNA for the CDR3: TGTGCCAGCAGCTTAGGTCTGGGTAGGGATGAGCAGTTCTTC. This translates into CASSLGLGRDEQFF.

The chain is built from TRBV7-9 and TRBJ2-7, with D possibly being TRBD1 or TRBD2 (5 bases each). Per germline, CDR1 SEHNR and CDR2 FQNEAQ (reference sequence). CDR3 length: 14 residues. The germline V and J ends were trimmed by 5 bases and 3 bases, with 14 bases remaining between them. The CDR3 loop is CASSPQGRDYEQYF. The CDR3 region has the DNA TGTGCCAGCAGCCCGCAGGGACGGGACTACGAGCAGTACTTC.

The V and J genes are TRBV6-1 and TRBJ2-7; no firm D call. Germline V gene sequence: CDR1 MNHNS, CDR2 SASEGT. V was pared by 3 bases and J by 3 bases, with 9 bases between. The CDR3 covers 13 residues. CDR3: CASSDNGNYEQYF. In DNA form, the CDR3 reads TGTGCCAGCAGTGATAACGGAAACTACGAGCAGTACTTC.

The chain joins TRBV27 to TRBJ1-1; D perhaps matches TRBD1 (5 bases). Looked up from germline, CDR1 is MNHEY and CDR2 is SMNVEV (reference sequence). V shed 3 bases and J shed 1 base, with 18 bases lying between them. The CDR3 sequence is 17 residues long. CDR3 DNA sequence: TGTGCCAGCAGTTTTTCTGCGGGGGGTTACGCGAACACTGAAGCTTTCTTT. Its protein is CASSFSAGGYANTEAFF.

The chain employs TRBV19 and TRBJ1-2; possibly TRBD1 for D (5 bases). Germline V gene data show CDR1 as LNHDA and CDR2 as SQIVND (reference sequence). The CDR3 has 11 amino acids. Trimming shortened V by 3 bases and J by 10 bases, and 9 bases separated the two germline ends. CDR3 residues: CASSMGTSYTF. The CDR3 coding sequence is TGTGCCAGTAGTATGGGGACCTCCTACACCTTC.

The J gene is TRBJ2-2, the V gene TRBV19; D might be TRBD1 (6 bases). CDR1 is LNHDA, CDR2 SQIVND, per germline (reference sequence). The CDR3 covers 16 residues. With 3 bases removed from V and 0 bases from J, the gap between germline ends came to 11 bases. This chain's CDR3 is CASSIWGPPNTGELFF. CDR3 sequence (DNA): TGTGCCAGTAGTATCTGGGGGCCCCCGAACACCGGGGAGCTGTTTTTT.

This chain links TRBV27 with TRBJ1-5; 7 positions agree with TRBD1. After removal of 6 bases from V and 6 bases from J, the junction contained 2 bases not matched to a gene. Germline CDR1 MNHEY, CDR2 SMNVEV (reference sequence). The CDR3 totals 12 residues. CDR3 sequence reads: CASRTGVQPQHF. The CDR3 DNA reads as TGTGCCAGCAGAACAGGGGTTCAGCCCCAGCATTTT.

This chain uses TRBV19 with TRBJ1-2; 9 bases match TRBD1. The J segment lost 8 bases and the V segment lost 3 bases, leaving 7 bases of the junction unmatched. CDR1 is LNHDA, CDR2 SQIVND, per germline (reference sequence). The CDR3 totals 14 residues. For the CDR3, the DNA is TGTGCCAGTAGTATCCCGGGACAGGGAACCGGCTACACCTTC. Protein sequence: CASSIPGQGTGYTF.

The chain carries TRBV7-9 and TRBJ1-3; D call uncertain. Trimming took off 11 bases at V and 5 bases at J, with 16 bases between the two ends. The CDR3 covers 13 residues. CDR1 is SEHNR and CDR2 is FQNEAQ in the germline V gene (reference sequence). DNA for the CDR3: TGTGCCTACGCTATGGAGGAACGAAACACCATATATTTT. This codes for CAYAMEERNTIYF.